This paragraph reports one T cell receptor (beta chain). Its specificity is not known. CDR3 size: 15 residues. Germline V gives CDR1 ENHRY, CDR2 SYGVKD. The J segment lost 2 bases and the V segment lost 6 bases, leaving 8 bases of the junction unmatched. Sequencing used immunoSEQ multiplex PCR; TCRdb keeps in-frame clones, though not all of them. The table shows some 200,000 clones, with roughly 84% occurring only once. This sample was taken from a study of cytomegalovirus exposure and HLA in healthy donors. About the research overall: The roughly 130 validation repertoires, a later analysis reported, used the same platform as the 666 repertoires from the first cohort.

Study-level points and caveats: Most TCR sequences were uncommon, yet certain public TCRs appeared in many donors. TCR clusters originating in the first cohort tended to co-occur in the 110 or so validation repertoires, according to a later analysis.

The sample comprised PBMCs. V is TRBV10-3 and J is TRBJ2-3, with 7 bases that match TRBD1. The clonotype was recovered from a woman in her thirties in good health and CMV-seropositive. This CDR3 is CAISSGQLPTDTQYF. In DNA form, the CDR3 reads TGTGCCATCAGCTCGGGACAGCTACCCACAGATACGCAGTATTTT.